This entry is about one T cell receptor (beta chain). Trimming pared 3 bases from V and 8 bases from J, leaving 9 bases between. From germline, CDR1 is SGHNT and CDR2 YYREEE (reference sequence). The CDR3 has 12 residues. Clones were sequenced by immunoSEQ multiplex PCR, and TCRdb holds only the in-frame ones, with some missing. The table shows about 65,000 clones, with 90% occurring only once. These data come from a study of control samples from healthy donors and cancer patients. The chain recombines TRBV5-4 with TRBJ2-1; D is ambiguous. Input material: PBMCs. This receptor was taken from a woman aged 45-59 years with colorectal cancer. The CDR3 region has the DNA TGTGCCAGCAGCTCCTCTGATCATGAGCAGTTCTTC. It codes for CASSSSDHEQFF.